The source of this T cell receptor (beta chain) is a study of blood T cell repertoires in COVID-19. Across the whole study: In each case, the material was cDNA or gDNA derived from T cells, B-cell-depleted T cells, or PBMCs.

This CDR3 is built from 17 residues. Losses at the gene ends were 6 bases for V and 1 base for J; bases not matched to a gene: 14. Per germline, CDR1 KGHSH and CDR2 LQKENI. Only in-frame clones appear in the TCRdb table, and some are missing; sequencing was by immunoSEQ multiplex PCR. The sample consists of tens of thousands of clones, around 86% of them appearing once. V is TRBV18 and J is TRBJ2-7, with 8 bases that match TRBD1. This receptor was taken from a man aged 65 to 79 with acute or convalescent COVID-19. Sequencing was carried out using peripheral blood. The CDR3 region is CASSPYITGGGSYEQYF. The CDR3 coding sequence is TGTGCCAGCTCCCCCTACATAACAGGGGGAGGATCCTACGAGCAGTACTTC.